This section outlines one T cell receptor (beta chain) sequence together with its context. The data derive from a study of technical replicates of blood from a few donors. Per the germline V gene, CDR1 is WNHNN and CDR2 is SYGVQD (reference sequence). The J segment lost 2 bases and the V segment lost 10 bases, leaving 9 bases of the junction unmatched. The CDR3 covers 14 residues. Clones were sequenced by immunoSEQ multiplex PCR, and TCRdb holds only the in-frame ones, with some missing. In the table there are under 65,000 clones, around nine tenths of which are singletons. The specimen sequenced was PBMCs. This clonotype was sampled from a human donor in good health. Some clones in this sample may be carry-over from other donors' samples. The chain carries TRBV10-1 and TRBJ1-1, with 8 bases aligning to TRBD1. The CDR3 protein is CATMVQGANTEAFF. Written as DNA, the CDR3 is TGCGCCACCATGGTCCAGGGGGCTAACACTGAAGCTTTCTTT.